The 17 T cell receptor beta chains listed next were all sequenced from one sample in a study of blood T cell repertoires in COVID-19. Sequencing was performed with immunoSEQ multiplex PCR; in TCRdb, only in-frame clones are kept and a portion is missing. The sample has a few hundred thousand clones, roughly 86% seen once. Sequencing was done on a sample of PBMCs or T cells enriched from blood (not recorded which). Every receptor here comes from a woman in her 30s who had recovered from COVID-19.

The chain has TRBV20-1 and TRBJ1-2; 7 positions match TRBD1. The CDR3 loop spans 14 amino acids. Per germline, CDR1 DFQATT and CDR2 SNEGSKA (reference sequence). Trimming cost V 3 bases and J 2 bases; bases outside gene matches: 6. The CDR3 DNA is TGCAGTGCTAGTCTGACAGGGATAAACTATGGCTACACCTTC. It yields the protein CSASLTGINYGYTF.

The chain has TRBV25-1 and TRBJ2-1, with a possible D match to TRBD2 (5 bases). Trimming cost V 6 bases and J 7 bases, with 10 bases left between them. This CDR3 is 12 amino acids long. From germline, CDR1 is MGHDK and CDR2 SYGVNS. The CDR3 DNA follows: TGTGCCAGCAGCCTTACTAGAAATGAGCAGTTCTTC. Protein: CASSLTRNEQFF.

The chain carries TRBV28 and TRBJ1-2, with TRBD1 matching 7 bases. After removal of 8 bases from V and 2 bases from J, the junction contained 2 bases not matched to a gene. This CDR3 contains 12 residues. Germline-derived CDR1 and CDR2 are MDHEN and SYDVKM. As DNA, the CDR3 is TGTGCCAGCGACAGGGCCAACTATGGCTACACCTTC. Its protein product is CASDRANYGYTF.

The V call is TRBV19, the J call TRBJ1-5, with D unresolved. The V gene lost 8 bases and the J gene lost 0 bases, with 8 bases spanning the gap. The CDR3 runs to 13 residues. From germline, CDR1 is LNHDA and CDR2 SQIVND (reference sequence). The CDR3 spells CASADYSNQPQHF. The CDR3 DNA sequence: TGTGCCAGTGCAGATTATAGCAATCAGCCCCAGCATTTT.

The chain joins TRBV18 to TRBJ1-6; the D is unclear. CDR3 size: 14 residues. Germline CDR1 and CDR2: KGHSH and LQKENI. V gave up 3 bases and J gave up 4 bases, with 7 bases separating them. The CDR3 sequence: CASSPAGYNSPLHF. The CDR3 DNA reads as TGTGCCAGCTCACCGGCAGGATATAATTCACCCCTCCACTTT.

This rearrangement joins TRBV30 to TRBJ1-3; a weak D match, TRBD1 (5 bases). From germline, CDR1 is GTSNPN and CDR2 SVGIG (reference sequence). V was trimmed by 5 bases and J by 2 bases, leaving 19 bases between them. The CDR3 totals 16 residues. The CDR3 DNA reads TGTGCCTGGGGAAACCTCCAGGGAAGGGCTGGAAACACCATATATTTT. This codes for CAWGNLQGRAGNTIYF.

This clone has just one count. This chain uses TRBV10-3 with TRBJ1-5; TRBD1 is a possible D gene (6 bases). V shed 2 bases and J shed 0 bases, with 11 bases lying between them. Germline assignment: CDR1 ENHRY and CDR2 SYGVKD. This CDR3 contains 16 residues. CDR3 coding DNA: TGTGCCATCAGTGAGGCGGGGGGCTATAGCAATCAGCCCCAGCATTTT. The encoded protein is CAISEAGGYSNQPQHF.

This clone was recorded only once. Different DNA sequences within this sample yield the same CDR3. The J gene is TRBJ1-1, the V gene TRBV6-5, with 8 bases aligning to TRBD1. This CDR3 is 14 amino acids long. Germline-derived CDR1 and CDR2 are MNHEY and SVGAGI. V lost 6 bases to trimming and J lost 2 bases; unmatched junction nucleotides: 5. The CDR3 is CASRGTGLNTEAFF. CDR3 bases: TGTGCCAGCAGAGGGACAGGCCTTAACACTGAAGCTTTCTTT.

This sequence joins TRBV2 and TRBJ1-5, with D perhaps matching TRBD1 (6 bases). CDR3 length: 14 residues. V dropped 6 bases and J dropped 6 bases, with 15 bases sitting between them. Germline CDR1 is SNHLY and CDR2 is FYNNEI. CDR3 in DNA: TGTGCCAGCAGGGGCGGACAGACGACTCAGCCCCAGCATTTT. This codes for CASRGGQTTQPQHF.

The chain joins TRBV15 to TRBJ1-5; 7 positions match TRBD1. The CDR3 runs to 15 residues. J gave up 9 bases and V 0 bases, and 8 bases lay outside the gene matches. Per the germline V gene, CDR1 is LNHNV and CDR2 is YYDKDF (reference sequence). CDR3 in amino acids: CATSRDHGTVAPQHF. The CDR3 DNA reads TGTGCCACCAGCAGAGATCACGGGACAGTCGCGCCCCAGCATTTT.

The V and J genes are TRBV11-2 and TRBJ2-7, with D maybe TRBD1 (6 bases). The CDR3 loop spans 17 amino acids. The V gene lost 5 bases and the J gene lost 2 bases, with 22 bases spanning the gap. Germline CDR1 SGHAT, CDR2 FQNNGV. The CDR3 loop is CASSPLPRQGFTYEQYF. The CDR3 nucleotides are TGTGCCAGCAGCCCGCTCCCTCGGCAGGGGTTCACCTACGAGCAGTACTTC. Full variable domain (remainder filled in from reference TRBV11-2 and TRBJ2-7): EAGVAQSPRYKIIEKRQSVAFWCNPISGHATLYWYQQILGQGPKLLIQFQNNGVVDDSQLPKDRFSAERLKGVDSTLKIQPAKLEDSAVYLCASSPLPRQGFTYEQYFGPGTRLTVT.

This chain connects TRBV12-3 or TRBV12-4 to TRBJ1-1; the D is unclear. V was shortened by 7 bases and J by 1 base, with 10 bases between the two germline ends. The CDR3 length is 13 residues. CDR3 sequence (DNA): TGTGCCAGCACCCCGTGGGCGAACACTGAAGCTTTCTTT. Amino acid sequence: CASTPWANTEAFF.

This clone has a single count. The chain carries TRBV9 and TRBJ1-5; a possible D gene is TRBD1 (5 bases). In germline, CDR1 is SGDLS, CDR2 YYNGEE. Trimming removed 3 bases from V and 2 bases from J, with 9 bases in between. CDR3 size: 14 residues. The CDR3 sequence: CASSAGNGNQPQHF. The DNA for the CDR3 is TGTGCCAGCAGCGCAGGGAACGGCAATCAGCCCCAGCATTTT.

Here the CDR3 reads CAWSQQGAEKLFF. The DNA of the CDR3 is TGTGCCTGGTCTCAACAGGGTGCAGAAAAACTGTTTTTT. The rearrangement uses TRBV30 and TRBJ1-4; perhaps TRBD1 as D (6 bases). Germline CDR1 reads GTSNPN; CDR2 reads SVGIG (reference sequence). V was cut by 5 bases and J by 8 bases, with 15 bases left in between. The CDR3 loop spans 13 amino acids.

The DNA for the CDR3 is TGTGCCAGCTCACCACCGGGACAGGGGTTAGATACGCAGTATTTT. Protein sequence: CASSPPGQGLDTQYF. This chain joins TRBV18 and TRBJ2-3; the match to TRBD1 covers 10 bases. V gave up 0 bases and J gave up 5 bases; unmatched junction bases: 2. There are 15 residues in the CDR3. In germline, CDR1 is KGHSH, CDR2 LQKENI.

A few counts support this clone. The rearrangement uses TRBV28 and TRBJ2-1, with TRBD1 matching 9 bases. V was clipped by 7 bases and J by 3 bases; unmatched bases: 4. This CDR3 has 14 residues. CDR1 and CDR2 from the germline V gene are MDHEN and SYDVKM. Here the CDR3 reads CASMGQGRYNEQFF. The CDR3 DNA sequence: TGTGCCAGCATGGGACAGGGACGCTACAATGAGCAGTTCTTC.

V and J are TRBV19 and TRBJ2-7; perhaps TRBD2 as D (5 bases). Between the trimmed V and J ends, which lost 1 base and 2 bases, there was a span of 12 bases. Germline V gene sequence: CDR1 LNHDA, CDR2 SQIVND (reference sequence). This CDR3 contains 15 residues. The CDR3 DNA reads TGTGCCAGTAGTATAGGTCGCAGGACTCCCTACGAGCAGTACTTC. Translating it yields CASSIGRRTPYEQYF.